The rows below give T cell receptor beta chains drawn from one sample of a study of cytomegalovirus exposure and HLA in healthy donors. Assay used: immunoSEQ multiplex PCR; TCRdb lists only in-frame clones, some missing. This repertoire shows 100,000 to 150,000 clones, roughly 78% found once; its top ten account for 3% to 4%. Sequences were obtained from PBMCs. These receptors were taken from a man aged 25 to 45 in good health and CMV-seronegative. Each CDR3 is given with its conserved first and last residue. The D gene is left open where the match is weak. Clone size is not always given. Where it is, it says once, few, many or a class for expanded clones.

CAISQRTDSVNYGYTF TGTGCCATCAGTCAACGGACAGATTCGGTGAACTATGGCTACACCTTC TRBJ1-2 . . TRBV10-3
CASSQSRGGNQPQHF TGCGCCAGCAGCCAAAGCAGGGGTGGCAATCAGCCCCAGCATTTT TRBJ1-5 few . TRBV4-3
CASSQWGPTQYF TGCGCCAGCAGCCAATGGGGGCCGACCCAGTACTTC TRBJ2-5 . . TRBV4-1
CASSFQSTYEQYF TGTGCCAGCAGCTTCCAATCTACCTACGAGCAGTACTTC TRBJ2-7 once . TRBV11-3
CASSPPGAALALQHF TGTGCCAGCAGCCCCCCGGGAGCAGCACTTGCGCTCCAGCATTTT TRBJ1-5 . . TRBV4-2
CATQGKRPPSPREQYF TGTGCCACCCAGGGAAAAAGGCCGCCCAGCCCTCGGGAGCAGTACTTC TRBJ2-7 once . TRBV11-3
CASRIRQGARYEQYF TGTGCCAGCAGAATCAGACAGGGGGCGCGGTACGAGCAGTACTTC TRBJ2-7 . TRBD1 TRBV6-6
CASRYGGGTPGNEQFF TGTGCCAGCAGATACGGCGGGGGGACCCCTGGGAATGAGCAGTTCTTC TRBJ2-1 . TRBD2 TRBV5-6
CASSALRGPHEQYF TGTGCCAGCAGTGCACTCAGGGGGCCGCACGAGCAGTACTTC TRBJ2-7 . TRBD1 TRBV7-9
CASSNPTNEKLFF TGTGCCAGCAGTAATCCTACTAATGAAAAACTGTTTTTT TRBJ1-4 once . TRBV6-6
CASSQPRDSYQISSTDTQYF TGTGCCAGCAGCCAACCCCGGGACTCCTACCAGATTTCTAGCACAGATACGCAGTATTTT TRBJ2-3 few . TRBV4-2
CASSLAGSYEQYF TGTGCCAGCAGCTTAGCCGGCTCCTACGAGCAGTACTTC TRBJ2-7 . . TRBV7-6
CAWSRGEINPQHF TGTGCCTGGAGTAGGGGCGAAATCAATCCCCAGCATTTT TRBJ1-5 . . TRBV30
CASSYRPETQYF TGTGCCAGCAGTTACAGGCCGGAGACCCAGTACTTC TRBJ2-5 . . TRBV28
CASSQDNRVYGYTF TGCGCCAGCAGCCAAGACAACAGGGTTTATGGCTACACCTTC TRBJ1-2 . . TRBV4-1
CASSTGTGRSGANVLTF TGCGCCAGCAGCACCGGGACAGGGCGATCGGGGGCCAACGTCCTGACTTTC TRBJ2-6 . TRBD1 TRBV5-1